The entry below describes one T cell receptor (beta chain). The target antigen is unknown. A second PCR, run for roughly 7 to 12 cycles, used a sample-barcoded 5' primer plus a J-beta primer mix. Through a template-switch adaptor with 12 random nucleotides, each cDNA molecule received a tag. From the 5' RACE reads, TCRdb called clonotypes with MiXCR, one entry per CDR3 protein. The sample shows 1.8 million or so distinct CDR3 sequences, roughly two fifths of them seen only once. Isolation of PBMCs gave at least 6 million cells per sample. This specimen belongs to a study of blood T cells in healthy people across ages. Study-wide results and limits: The study lacked donor CMV status, which possibly confounded expanded clonotype changes. Observed TCR beta diversity per million T cells went down as age went up. This fall followed a roughly linear course with age.

Unmatched junction bases numbered 4, after V lost 1 base and J lost 8 bases. This CDR3 spans 15 amino acids. Germline V gene sequence: CDR1 SGHKS, CDR2 YYEKEE (reference sequence). Specimen: blood. This sequence joins TRBV5-5 and TRBJ2-1; 12 nucleotides match TRBD2. This receptor was identified in a human donor in good health. CDR3 sequence: CASSLFSSGGDEQFF. CDR3 bases: TGTGCCAGCAGCTTGTTTTCTAGCGGGGGGGATGAGCAGTTCTTC. The full variable domain, in which reference TRBV5-5 and TRBJ2-1 provide the parts outside the CDR3, is DAGVTQSPTHLIKTRGQQVTLRCSPISGHKSVSWYQQVLGQGPQFIFQYYEKEERGRGNFPDRFSARQFPNYSSELNVNALLLGDSALYLCASSLFSSGGDEQFFGPGTRLTVL.